The 20 T cell receptor beta chains listed next were all sequenced from one sample in a study of blood T cell repertoires in COVID-19. The protocol was immunoSEQ multiplex PCR, while the TCRdb copy is restricted to in-frame clones and leaves out a portion. Among 9,500 to 11,000 clones, about 88% were seen once, and the ten largest hold roughly 5.2%. What was sequenced was peripheral blood. These receptors came from a human donor in a cohort sampled during active COVID-19.

This chain's CDR3 is CASSSDGETQYF. In DNA form, the CDR3 reads TGTGCCAGCAGCTCCGACGGGGAGACCCAGTACTTC. The chain couples TRBV7-3 to TRBJ2-5; D is uncertain. V shed 4 bases and J shed 5 bases, with 8 bases lying between them. The germline V gene has CDR1 SGHTA and CDR2 FQGTGA. This CDR3 spans 12 amino acids.

The chain links TRBV3-1 (or the pseudogene TRBV3-2) to TRBJ1-2; the match to TRBD1 covers 8 bases. The germline V gene encodes CDR1 LGHDT and CDR2 YNNKEL (reference sequence). V dropped 0 bases and J dropped 6; count of bases not matched to a gene: 3. The CDR3 loop spans 14 amino acids. CDR3 in DNA: TGTGCCAGCAGCCAAGATGGACAGGGTGATGGCTACACCTTC. This encodes CASSQDGQGDGYTF.

The chain has TRBV3-1 (or the pseudogene TRBV3-2) and TRBJ2-3; TRBD2 agrees at 8 bases. The CDR3 runs to 15 residues. CDR1 LGHDT and CDR2 YNNKEL come from the germline V gene (reference sequence). V lost 1 base, J lost 5 bases, and 5 bases stayed unmatched. This CDR3 is CASSQGRGVVDTQYF. The CDR3 DNA reads as TGTGCCAGCAGCCAAGGGCGGGGGGTAGTAGATACGCAGTATTTT.

The chain has TRBV7-2 and TRBJ2-3; 7 positions match TRBD2. Germline V gene sequence: CDR1 SGHTA, CDR2 FQGNSA. Trimming cost V 5 bases and J 1 base; bases outside gene matches: 3. CDR3 length: 14 amino acids. The CDR3 here is CASSPREGTDTQYF. The CDR3 DNA is TGTGCCAGCAGCCCCCGGGAGGGCACAGATACGCAGTATTTT.

The V gene is TRBV24-1, the J gene TRBJ2-1; no firm D call. Trimming took 0 bases from V and 12 from J, leaving 11 bases between them. The CDR3 runs 13 residues. CDR1 and CDR2 (germline): KGHDR, SFDVKD. In DNA form, the CDR3 reads TGTGCCACCAGTGATTTGTATGAAAGAGGGCAGTTCTTC. It codes for CATSDLYERGQFF.

The chain carries TRBV4-1 and TRBJ2-7; TRBD1 is a possible D gene (6 bases). The V gene lost 0 bases and the J gene lost 5 bases, with 14 bases spanning the gap. This CDR3 is built from 15 residues. CDR1 and CDR2 (germline): MGHRA, YSYEKL. CDR3 nucleotides: TGCGCCAGCAGCCAAGAGGGCAGGGGAAGCAACGAGCAGTACTTC. Amino acid sequence: CASSQEGRGSNEQYF.

This chain links TRBV10-1 with TRBJ2-4, with D perhaps TRBD1 (5 bases). Germline CDR1 and CDR2: WNHNN and SYGVQD (reference sequence). CDR3 length: 15 amino acids. The ends were cut back, 5 bases at V and 1 base at J, with 12 bases in the middle. For the CDR3, the DNA is TGCGCCAGCAGTACAGGTGACTGGGCCAAAAACATTCAGTACTTC. Translation: CASSTGDWAKNIQYF.

This clone has only one observation. The rearrangement joins TRBV7-2 to TRBJ2-5; D is unresolved. CDR3 length: 15 amino acids. Trimming took 3 bases from V and 1 from J, leaving 12 bases between them. Per the germline V gene, CDR1 is SGHTA and CDR2 is FQGNSA. The CDR3 sequence is CASSFYSPPQETQYF. The CDR3 bases are TGTGCCAGCAGCTTCTACTCCCCCCCCCAAGAGACCCAGTACTTC.

This clone was observed a single time. The chain employs TRBV19 and TRBJ1-1, with 9 bases that match TRBD1. The ends lost 9 bases at V and 0 bases at J; junction bases unmatched: 17. Germline values: CDR1 LNHDA, CDR2 SQIVND (reference sequence). The CDR3 is made up of 18 amino acids. CDR3 bases: TGTGCCAGCATCCCGGGACAGGGAAGAGGGGGCATGAACACTGAAGCTTTCTTT. Protein product: CASIPGQGRGGMNTEAFF.

V is TRBV15 and J is TRBJ2-7, with D perhaps TRBD2 (8 bases). V dropped 0 bases and J dropped 8 bases, with 11 bases sitting between them. Germline V CDR1 and CDR2: LNHNV, YYDKDF (reference sequence). The CDR3 loop spans 13 amino acids. CDR3 amino acids: CATSRDGRGQQYF. The CDR3 DNA reads as TGTGCCACCAGCAGAGACGGGAGGGGGCAGCAGTACTTC.

The V gene is TRBV19, the J gene TRBJ2-1; TRBD1 matches 8 bases. Germline V CDR1 and CDR2: LNHDA, SQIVND (reference sequence). With V trimmed by 6 bases and J by 2 bases, 3 bases remained unmatched. The CDR3 spans 14 residues. CDR3: CASRGQDTYNEQFF. CDR3 bases: TGTGCCAGTAGGGGACAGGATACCTACAATGAGCAGTTCTTC.

The CDR3 nucleotides are TGTGCCAGCAGCCACATCGGTGGGACTGAGACCCAGTACTTC. This translates into CASSHIGGTETQYF. The gene calls are TRBV3-1 (or the pseudogene TRBV3-2) and TRBJ2-5; the D gene is possibly TRBD2 (6 bases). Per germline, CDR1 LGHDT and CDR2 YNNKEL (reference sequence). The ends were cut back, 3 bases at V and 5 bases at J, with 13 bases in the middle. The length of the CDR3 is 14 residues.

The chain is built from TRBV7-8 and TRBJ1-3; 8 bases are shared with TRBD1. V shed 5 bases, J shed 4 bases, and the junction held 7 bases outside the gene matches. Germline values: CDR1 SGHVS, CDR2 FQNEAQ. The length of the CDR3 is 15 residues. This chain's CDR3 is CASSGQGAGGNTIYF. DNA of the CDR3: TGTGCCAGCAGCGGCCAGGGGGCTGGGGGAAACACCATATATTTT.

The chain employs TRBV5-1 and TRBJ1-1, with D possibly matching TRBD1 (5 bases). The length of the CDR3 is 14 residues. Per the germline V gene, CDR1 is SGHRS and CDR2 is YFSETQ. V lost 4 bases to trimming and J lost 3 bases, with 13 bases between them. The CDR3 DNA sequence: TGCGCCAGCAGCCCGTCCAGGGTGTACACTGAAGCTTTCTTT. This codes for CASSPSRVYTEAFF.

The chain joins TRBV7-9 to TRBJ1-6, with a weak D call TRBD1 (5 bases). The V end lost 3 bases, the J end lost 8 bases, and 14 bases lay between the germline ends. Germline V gene sequence: CDR1 SEHNR, CDR2 FQNEAQ (reference sequence). This CDR3 is built from 15 residues. CDR3 amino acids: CASSLGVGGDSPLHF. Here the CDR3 DNA reads TGTGCCAGCAGCTTGGGGGTAGGCGGGGATTCACCCCTCCACTTT.

V usage is TRBV27 and J usage is TRBJ2-7, with 8 nucleotides matching TRBD2. The CDR3 is 15 residues long. V gave up 6 bases and J gave up 5 bases; unmatched junction bases: 12. Germline lookup yields CDR1 MNHEY and CDR2 SMNVEV (reference sequence). CDR3 sequence: CASSPLVAGLNEQYF. Written as DNA, the CDR3 is TGTGCCAGCAGCCCTCTCGTAGCGGGGTTGAACGAGCAGTACTTC.

This clone was picked up one time. The chain employs TRBV28 and TRBJ2-3; 9 nucleotides agree with TRBD2. The CDR3 consists of 16 residues. Per the germline V gene, CDR1 is MDHEN and CDR2 is SYDVKM. The trim removed 1 base at V and 4 bases at J, leaving 6 bases unmatched. The CDR3 here is CASSLLASGDSDTQYF. The CDR3 nucleotides are TGTGCCAGCAGTTTATTGGCTAGCGGGGATTCAGATACGCAGTATTTT.

This chain uses TRBV5-1 with TRBJ2-5; 8 nucleotides agree with TRBD1. Germline loops: CDR1 SGHRS, CDR2 YFSETQ. The CDR3 extends over 14 amino acids. The trim removed 2 bases at V and 5 bases at J, leaving 5 bases unmatched. CDR3 nucleotides: TGCGCCAGCAGCTTCGGACAGGGTGAGGAGACCCAGTACTTC. Amino acid sequence: CASSFGQGEETQYF.

The chain joins TRBV28 to TRBJ2-5; 8 bases are a match to TRBD2. Germline V gene lookup returns CDR1 MDHEN and CDR2 SYDVKM. Trimming removed 3 bases from V and 5 bases from J; junction bases left unmatched: 8. The CDR3 has 15 residues. In DNA form, the CDR3 reads TGTGCCAGCAGTTTGGGACGGGGGGGCCTGGAGACCCAGTACTTC. Its translation: CASSLGRGGLETQYF.

This clone was seen only once. The chain carries TRBV15 and TRBJ2-3; 12 positions match TRBD1. Per germline, CDR1 LNHNV and CDR2 YYDKDF (reference sequence). V shed 1 base, J shed 7 bases, and the junction held 15 bases outside the gene matches. The CDR3 has 19 amino acids. The CDR3 spells CATSRGWDRGQNPQHTQYF. Written as DNA, the CDR3 is TGTGCCACCAGCAGAGGCTGGGACAGGGGGCAAAACCCCCAGCATACGCAGTATTTT.